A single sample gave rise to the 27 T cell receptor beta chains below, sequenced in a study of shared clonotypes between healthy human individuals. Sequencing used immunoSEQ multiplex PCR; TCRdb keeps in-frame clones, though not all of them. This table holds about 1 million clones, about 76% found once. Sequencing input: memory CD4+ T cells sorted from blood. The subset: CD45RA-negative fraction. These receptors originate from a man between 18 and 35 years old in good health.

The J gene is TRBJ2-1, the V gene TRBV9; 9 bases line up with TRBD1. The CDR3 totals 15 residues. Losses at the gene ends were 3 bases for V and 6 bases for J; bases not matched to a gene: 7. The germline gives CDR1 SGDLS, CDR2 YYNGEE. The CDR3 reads CASSGEGQGSNEQFF. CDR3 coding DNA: TGTGCCAGCAGCGGGGAGGGACAGGGTTCCAATGAGCAGTTCTTC.

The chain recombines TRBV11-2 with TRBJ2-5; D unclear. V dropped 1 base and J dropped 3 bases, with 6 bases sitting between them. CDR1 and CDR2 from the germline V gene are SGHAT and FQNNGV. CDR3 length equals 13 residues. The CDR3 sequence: CASSLGPKETQYF. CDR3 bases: TGTGCCAGCAGCTTAGGCCCGAAAGAGACCCAGTACTTC.

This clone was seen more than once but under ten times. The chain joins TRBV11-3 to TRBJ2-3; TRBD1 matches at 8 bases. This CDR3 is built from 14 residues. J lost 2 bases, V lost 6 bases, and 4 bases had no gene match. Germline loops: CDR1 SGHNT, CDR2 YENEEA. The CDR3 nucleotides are TGTGCCAGCAGTCAGGGGGCCATCACAGATACGCAGTATTTT. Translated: CASSQGAITDTQYF. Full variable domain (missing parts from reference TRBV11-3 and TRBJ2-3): EAGVVQSPRYKIIEKKQPVAFWCNPISGHNTLYWYLQNLGQGPELLIRYENEEAVDDSQLPKDRFSAERLKGVDSTLKIQPAELGDSAVYLCASSQGAITDTQYFGPGTRLTVL.

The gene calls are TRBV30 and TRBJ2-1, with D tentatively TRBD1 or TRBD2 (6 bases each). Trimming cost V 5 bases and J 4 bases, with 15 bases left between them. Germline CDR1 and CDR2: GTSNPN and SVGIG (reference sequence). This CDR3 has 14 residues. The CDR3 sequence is CAWVRGDRYNEQFF. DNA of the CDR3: TGTGCCTGGGTGAGGGGGGATCGGTACAATGAGCAGTTCTTC.

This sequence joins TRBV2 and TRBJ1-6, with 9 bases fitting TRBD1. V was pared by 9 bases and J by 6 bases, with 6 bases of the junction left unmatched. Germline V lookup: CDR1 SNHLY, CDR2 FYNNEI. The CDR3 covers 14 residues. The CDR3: CARGLGQGNSPLHF. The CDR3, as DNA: TGTGCCAGGGGTTTGGGACAGGGTAATTCACCCCTCCACTTT.

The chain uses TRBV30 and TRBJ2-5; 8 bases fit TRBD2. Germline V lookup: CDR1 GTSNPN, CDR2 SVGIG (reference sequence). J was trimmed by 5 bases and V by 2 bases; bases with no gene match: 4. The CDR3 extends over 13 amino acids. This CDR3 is CAWSIGGVETQYF. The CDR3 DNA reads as TGTGCCTGGAGTATCGGGGGGGTGGAGACCCAGTACTTC. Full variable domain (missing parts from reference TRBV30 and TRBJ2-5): SQTIHQWPATLVQPVGSPLSLECTVEGTSNPNLYWYRQAAGRGLQLLFYSVGIGQISSEVPQNLSASRPQDRQFILSSKKLLLSDSGFYLCAWSIGGVETQYFGPGTRLLVL.

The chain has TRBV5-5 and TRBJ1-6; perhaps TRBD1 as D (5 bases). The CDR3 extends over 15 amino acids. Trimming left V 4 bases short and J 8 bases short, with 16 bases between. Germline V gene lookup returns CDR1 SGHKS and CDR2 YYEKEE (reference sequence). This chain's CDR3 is CASSLDSTRYSPLHF. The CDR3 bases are TGTGCCAGCAGCCTCGACAGCACTAGGTATTCACCCCTCCACTTT. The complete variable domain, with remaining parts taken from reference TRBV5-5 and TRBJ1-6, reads DAGVTQSPTHLIKTRGQQVTLRCSPISGHKSVSWYQQVLGQGPQFIFQYYEKEERGRGNFPDRFSARQFPNYSSELNVNALLLGDSALYLCASSLDSTRYSPLHFGNGTRLTVT.

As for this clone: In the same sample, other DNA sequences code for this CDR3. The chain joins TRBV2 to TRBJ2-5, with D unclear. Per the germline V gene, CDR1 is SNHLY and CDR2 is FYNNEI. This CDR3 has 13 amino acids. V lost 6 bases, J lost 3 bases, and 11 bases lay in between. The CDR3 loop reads CASRVTREETQYF. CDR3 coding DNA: TGTGCCAGCAGAGTGACACGTGAAGAGACCCAGTACTTC.

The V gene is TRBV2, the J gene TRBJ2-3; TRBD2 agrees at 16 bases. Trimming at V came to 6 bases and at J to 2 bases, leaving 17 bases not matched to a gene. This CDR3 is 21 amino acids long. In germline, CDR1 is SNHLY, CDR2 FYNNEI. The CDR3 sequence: CASRDITGTSGGVSYTDTQYF. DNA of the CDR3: TGTGCCAGCAGGGATATCACCGGGACTAGCGGGGGGGTATCCTACACAGATACGCAGTATTTT.

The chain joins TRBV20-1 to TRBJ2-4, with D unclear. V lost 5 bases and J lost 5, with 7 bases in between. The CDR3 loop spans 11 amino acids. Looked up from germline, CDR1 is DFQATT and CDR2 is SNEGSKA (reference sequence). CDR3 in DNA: TGCAGTGCTTATAAGGAAAACATTCAGTACTTC. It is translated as CSAYKENIQYF.

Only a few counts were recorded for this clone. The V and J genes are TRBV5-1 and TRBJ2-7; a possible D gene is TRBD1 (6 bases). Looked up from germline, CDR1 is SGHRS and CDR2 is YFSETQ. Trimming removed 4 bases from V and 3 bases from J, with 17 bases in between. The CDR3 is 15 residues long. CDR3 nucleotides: TGCGCCAGCAGCGCGGCCGGGACAAACATCTACGAGCAGTACTTC. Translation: CASSAAGTNIYEQYF.

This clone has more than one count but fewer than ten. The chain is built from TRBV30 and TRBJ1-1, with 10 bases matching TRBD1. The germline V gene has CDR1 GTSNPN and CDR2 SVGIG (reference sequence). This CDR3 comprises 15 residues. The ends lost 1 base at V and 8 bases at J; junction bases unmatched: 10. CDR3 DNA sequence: TGTGCCTGGAGTGCCTCGGACAGGGGGACACTGGAAGCTTTCTTT. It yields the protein CAWSASDRGTLEAFF.

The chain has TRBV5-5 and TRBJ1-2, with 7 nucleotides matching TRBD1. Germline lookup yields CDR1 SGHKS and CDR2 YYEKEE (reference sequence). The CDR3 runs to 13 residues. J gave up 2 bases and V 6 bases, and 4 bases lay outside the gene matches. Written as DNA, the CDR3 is TGTGCCAGCAACCAACAGGGGAACTATGGCTACACCTTC. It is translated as CASNQQGNYGYTF.

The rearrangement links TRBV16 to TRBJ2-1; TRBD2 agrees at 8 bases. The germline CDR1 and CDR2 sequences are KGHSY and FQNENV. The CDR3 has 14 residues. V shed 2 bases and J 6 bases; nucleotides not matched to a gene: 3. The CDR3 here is CASSQEGTSNEQFF. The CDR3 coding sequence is TGTGCCAGCAGCCAAGAGGGGACTAGCAATGAGCAGTTCTTC.

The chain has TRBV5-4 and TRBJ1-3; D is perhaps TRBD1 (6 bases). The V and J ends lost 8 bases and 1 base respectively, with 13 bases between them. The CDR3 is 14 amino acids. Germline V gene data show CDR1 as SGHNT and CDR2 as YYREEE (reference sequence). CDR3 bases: TGTGCCAGTCGACAGGTGGGGTCTGGAAACACCATATATTTT. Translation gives CASRQVGSGNTIYF. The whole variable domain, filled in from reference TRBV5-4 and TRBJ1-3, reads ETGVTQSPTHLIKTRGQQVTLRCSSQSGHNTVSWYQQALGQGPQFIFQYYREEENGRGNFPPRFSGLQFPNYSSELNVNALELDDSALYLCASRQVGSGNTIYFGEGSWLTVV.

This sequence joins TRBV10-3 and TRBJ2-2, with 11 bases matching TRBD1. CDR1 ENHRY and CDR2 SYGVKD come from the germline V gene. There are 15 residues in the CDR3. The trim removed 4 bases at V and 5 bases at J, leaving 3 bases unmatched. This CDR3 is CAISVGQGATGELFF. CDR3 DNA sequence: TGTGCCATCAGTGTAGGACAGGGGGCGACCGGGGAGCTGTTTTTT.

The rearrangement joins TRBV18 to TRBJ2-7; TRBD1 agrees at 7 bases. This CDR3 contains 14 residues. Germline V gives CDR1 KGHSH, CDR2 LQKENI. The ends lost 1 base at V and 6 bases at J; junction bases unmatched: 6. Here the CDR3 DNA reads TGTGCCAGCTCACCACGGGATAGGGGGCTCGAGCAGTACTTC. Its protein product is CASSPRDRGLEQYF.

The CDR3 sequence: CASSQWGGVNSPLHF. As DNA, the CDR3 is TGTGCCAGCAGCCAGTGGGGGGGAGTTAATTCACCCCTCCACTTT. This rearrangement joins TRBV7-3 to TRBJ1-6; possibly TRBD1 for D (5 bases). Germline V gene lookup returns CDR1 SGHTA and CDR2 FQGTGA. The germline V and J ends were trimmed by 5 bases and 6 bases, with 14 bases remaining between them. The CDR3 contains 15 residues.

In DNA form, the CDR3 reads TGCGCCAGCAGCTTGAAGAGGCTATCAGGGGAAATGAACACTGAAGCTTTCTTT. As protein: CASSLKRLSGEMNTEAFF. This chain uses TRBV5-1 with TRBJ1-1; D might be TRBD1 (6 bases). Germline V gene sequence: CDR1 SGHRS, CDR2 YFSETQ. The CDR3 loop spans 18 amino acids. V dropped 1 base and J dropped 0 bases, with 19 bases sitting between them.

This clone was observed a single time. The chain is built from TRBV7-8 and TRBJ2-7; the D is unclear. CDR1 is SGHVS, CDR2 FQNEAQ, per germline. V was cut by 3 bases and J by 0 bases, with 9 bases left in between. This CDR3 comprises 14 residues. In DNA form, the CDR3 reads TGTGCCAGCAGCTTTTTACCGGGCTCCTACGAGCAGTACTTC. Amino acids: CASSFLPGSYEQYF.

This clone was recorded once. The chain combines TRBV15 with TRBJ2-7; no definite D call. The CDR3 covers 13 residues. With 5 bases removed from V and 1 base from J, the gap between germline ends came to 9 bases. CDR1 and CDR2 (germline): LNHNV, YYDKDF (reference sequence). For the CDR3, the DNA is TGTGCCACCAGCCCGGACCCATCCTACGAGCAGTACTTC. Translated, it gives CATSPDPSYEQYF.

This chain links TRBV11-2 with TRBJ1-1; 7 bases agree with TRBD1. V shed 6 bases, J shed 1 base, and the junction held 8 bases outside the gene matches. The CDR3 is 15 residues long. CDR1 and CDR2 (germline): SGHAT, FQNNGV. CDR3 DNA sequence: TGTGCCAGCAGTCGACGCGGGACAGCGAACACTGAAGCTTTCTTT. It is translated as CASSRRGTANTEAFF.

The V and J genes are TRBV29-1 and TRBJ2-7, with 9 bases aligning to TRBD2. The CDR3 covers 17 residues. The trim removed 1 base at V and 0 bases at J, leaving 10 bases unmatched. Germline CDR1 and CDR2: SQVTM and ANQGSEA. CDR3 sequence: CSVEAFLSGSGSYEQYF. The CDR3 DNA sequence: TGCAGCGTTGAAGCGTTCCTTAGCGGGAGTGGCTCCTACGAGCAGTACTTC.

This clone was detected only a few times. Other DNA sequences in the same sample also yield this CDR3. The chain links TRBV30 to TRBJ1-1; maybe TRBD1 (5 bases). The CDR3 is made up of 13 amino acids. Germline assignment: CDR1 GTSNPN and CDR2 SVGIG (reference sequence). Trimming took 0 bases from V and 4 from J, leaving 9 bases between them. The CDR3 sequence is CAWSVQRGTEAFF. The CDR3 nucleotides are TGTGCCTGGAGTGTACAAAGGGGCACTGAAGCTTTCTTT.

CDR3 in DNA: TGTGCCAGCAGTGCACGTACTTTTAGGGCTGTGACGCAGTATTTT. It codes for CASSARTFRAVTQYF. The chain uses TRBV2 and TRBJ2-3; D is uncertain. The germline V gene encodes CDR1 SNHLY and CDR2 FYNNEI. V was trimmed by 4 bases and J by 9 bases, leaving 20 bases between them. The CDR3 loop spans 15 amino acids.

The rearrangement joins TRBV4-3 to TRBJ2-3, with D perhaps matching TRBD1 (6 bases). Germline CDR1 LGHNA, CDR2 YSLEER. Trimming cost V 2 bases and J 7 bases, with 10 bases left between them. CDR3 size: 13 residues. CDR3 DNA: TGCGCCAGCAGCCAAAATCAGGGGAATACGCAGTATTTT. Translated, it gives CASSQNQGNTQYF.

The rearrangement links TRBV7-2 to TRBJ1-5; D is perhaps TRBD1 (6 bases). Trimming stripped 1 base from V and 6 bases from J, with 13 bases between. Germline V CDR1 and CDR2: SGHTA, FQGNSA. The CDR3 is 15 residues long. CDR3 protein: CASSLEPGAIQPQHF. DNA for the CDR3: TGTGCCAGCAGCTTAGAGCCAGGGGCGATTCAGCCCCAGCATTTT.